Included here is one TCR beta chain sequence, with context. Its antigen is still unknown. The source of the sample is a study of T cell repertoires in cytomegalovirus infection. Study as a whole: In the study, CMV epitopes included recently identified HLA-C-restricted and well-studied HLA-B-restricted ones. Study-wide results and limits: Clonotypes of TCR beta that were HLA-C-restricted and CMV-specific dominated the ex vivo response.

Each CDR3 protein gets one entry after TCRdb re-called the reads with MiXCR. The sample carries a few hundred thousand distinct CDR3 sequences, roughly 42% recorded once. CDR3 length: 14 residues. The V gene's germline CDR1 is LGHNA and CDR2 YNFKEQ. Trimming left V 0 bases short and J 15 bases short, with 18 bases between. This specimen consisted of cultured PBMCs, obtained from culture after CMV antigen stimulation. The V and J genes are TRBV4-2 and TRBJ1-5, with D possibly TRBD1 on 5 matching bases. The sequence was collected from a human donor in good health (CMV status not recorded). Some clones in this sample may be carry-over from other donors' samples. The CDR3 nucleotides read TGTGCCAGCAGCCAAGATAGGGGCAGGCATTATCCGCATTTT. It codes for CASSQDRGRHYPHF.